This TCR beta chain was retrieved from a study of T cell repertoires in cytomegalovirus infection. General study findings and limits: CMV carriers with the relevant HLA were identified by cumulative public TCR beta family frequency.

CDR3 length equals 14 residues. J lost 10 bases, V lost 6 bases, and 7 bases had no gene match. The V gene's germline CDR1 is SEHNR and CDR2 FQNEAQ (reference sequence). This clonotype was picked up a small number of times. Its antigen is not identified. TCRdb called the reads again in MiXCR, with one record for every CDR3 protein. The sample includes 800,000 to 950,000 distinct CDR3 sequences, around a third of them seen just once. The source material was cultured CD8+ T cells from PBMCs, sampled from culture after CMV antigen stimulation. The origin of this receptor is a human donor in good health (CMV status not recorded). Some clones in this sample may be carry-over from other donors' samples. The chain joins TRBV7-9 to TRBJ2-1; 12 bases fit TRBD2. This chain's CDR3 is CASSPRLAGEEQFF. CDR3 nucleotides: TGTGCCAGCAGTCCCAGACTAGCGGGGGAAGAGCAGTTCTTC.